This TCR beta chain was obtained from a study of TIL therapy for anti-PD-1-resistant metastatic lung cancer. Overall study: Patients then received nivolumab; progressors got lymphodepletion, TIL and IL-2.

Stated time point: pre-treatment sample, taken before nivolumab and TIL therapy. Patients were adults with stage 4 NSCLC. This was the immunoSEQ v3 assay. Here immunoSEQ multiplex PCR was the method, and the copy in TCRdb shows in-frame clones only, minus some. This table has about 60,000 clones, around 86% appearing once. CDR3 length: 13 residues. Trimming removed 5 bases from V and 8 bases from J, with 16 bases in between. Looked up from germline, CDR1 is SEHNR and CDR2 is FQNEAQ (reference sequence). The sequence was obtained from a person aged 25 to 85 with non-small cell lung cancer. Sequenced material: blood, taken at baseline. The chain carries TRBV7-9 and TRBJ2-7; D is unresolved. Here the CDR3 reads CASSPELEAQQYF. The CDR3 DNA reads TGTGCCAGCAGCCCCGAGTTGGAAGCCCAGCAGTACTTC.